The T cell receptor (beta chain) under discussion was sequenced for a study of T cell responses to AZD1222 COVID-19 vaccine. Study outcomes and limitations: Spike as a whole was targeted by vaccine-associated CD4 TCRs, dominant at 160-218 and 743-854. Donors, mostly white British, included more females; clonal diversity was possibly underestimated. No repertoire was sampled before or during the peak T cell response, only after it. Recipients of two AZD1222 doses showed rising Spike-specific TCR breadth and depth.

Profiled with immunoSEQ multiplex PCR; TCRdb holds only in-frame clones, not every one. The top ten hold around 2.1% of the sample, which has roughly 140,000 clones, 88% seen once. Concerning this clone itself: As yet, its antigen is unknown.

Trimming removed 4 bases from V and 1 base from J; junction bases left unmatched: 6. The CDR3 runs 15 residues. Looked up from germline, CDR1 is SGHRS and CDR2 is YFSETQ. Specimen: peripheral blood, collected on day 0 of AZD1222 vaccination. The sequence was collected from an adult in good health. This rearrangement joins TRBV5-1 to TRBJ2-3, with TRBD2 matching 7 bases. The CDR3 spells CASSLAGAGTDTQYF. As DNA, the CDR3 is TGCGCCAGCAGCCTTGCGGGAGCGGGCACAGATACGCAGTATTTT.